This T cell receptor (beta chain) appears in the sequencing data of a study of cytomegalovirus exposure and HLA in healthy donors. Study-level points and caveats: The study carried out a later analysis of TCR beta sequences. It associated some 17,000 of them with specific HLA alleles at a false discovery rate of 0.05. Sequence variants that were highly shared formed a cluster that was likely a sequencing artifact.

Germline CDR1 reads MGHRA; CDR2 reads YSYEKL. The CDR3 has 15 residues. J was trimmed by 5 bases and V by 4 bases; bases with no gene match: 10. This clone has just one count. Antigen: not known. A multiplex PCR was run with 60 Vbeta primers and 13 Jbeta primers. The data were produced by immunoSEQ multiplex PCR, yet TCRdb's version contains in-frame clones alone and is incomplete. The sample includes about 100,000 clones, 74% of them seen just once. This receptor was taken from a woman aged 35 to 49 in good health and CMV-seropositive. The chain links TRBV4-1 to TRBJ2-5, with 7 bases aligning to TRBD2. Sequencing was carried out using PBMCs. Written as DNA, the CDR3 is TGCGCCAGCAGCCCTCCGATGAGCGGGGCGGAGACCCAGTACTTC. Encoded protein: CASSPPMSGAETQYF.